This TCR beta chain was documented in a study of vaccination and CD4 T cells after COVID-19. Study in general: Post-vaccination samples were procured at a median of around 72 days following dose two (range 14 to 241).

There are a few counts of this clonotype. What it binds is unknown. Described time point: late sampling 161 to 241 days after vaccination in three convalescent patients. Treatment denoted: approximately nine-day PBMC culture with coronavirus spike peptide pools or control peptides (ViraFEST assay). The CDR3 is 15 amino acids. V shed 4 bases and J 5 bases; nucleotides not matched to a gene: 11. Germline lookup yields CDR1 DFQATT and CDR2 SNEGSKA (reference sequence). With the Oncomine TCR Beta short-read assay, DNA from cultured CD4+ T cells was sequenced. One entry per CDR3 protein results from TCRdb running MiXCR on the PCR reads. In the table there are about 26,000 distinct CDR3 sequences, roughly 40% of which are singletons.

This specimen consisted of CD4+ T cells from blood, cultured in vitro, obtained about 7 months after SARS-CoV-2 vaccination. The receptor was derived from a human donor who had recovered from COVID-19. The chain recombines TRBV20-1 with TRBJ2-1; 7 bases align to TRBD1. As DNA, the CDR3 is TGCAGTGCTATTACAGGGGCCACCATTAACAATGAGCAGTTCTTC. It is translated as CSAITGATINNEQFF.